A single sample gave rise to the 8 T cell receptor beta chains below, sequenced in a study of OX40 agonist ivuxolimab in advanced cancers. Sequencing was performed with immunoSEQ multiplex PCR; in TCRdb, only in-frame clones are kept and a portion is missing. The data hold around 86,000 clones, with around nine tenths observed a single time. Material: CD4+ or CD8+ T cells sorted from blood, obtained in a trial of the OX40 agonist ivuxolimab. Receptors were obtained from an adult with an advanced solid tumor such as melanoma, head and neck, liver or kidney cancer.

The J gene is TRBJ2-1, the V gene TRBV5-1; D is uncertain. Germline V gene lookup returns CDR1 SGHRS and CDR2 YFSETQ. Trimming left V 1 base short and J 1 base short, with 3 bases between. The length of the CDR3 is 13 residues. CDR3 DNA: TGCGCCAGCAGCTTGAGATCCTACAATGAGCAGTTCTTC. Translating it yields CASSLRSYNEQFF.

The rearrangement uses TRBV14 and TRBJ2-3; 7 positions match TRBD2. The germline gives CDR1 SGHDN, CDR2 FVKESK. The CDR3 is 16 residues long. J lost 2 bases, V lost 4 bases, and 9 bases had no gene match. The CDR3 DNA sequence: TGTGCCAGCAGCCCAGCCTCGGGACTACACACAGATACGCAGTATTTT. It is translated as CASSPASGLHTDTQYF.

The table lists this clone with a few counts. V and J are TRBV2 and TRBJ2-5; a possible D gene is TRBD2 (5 bases). There are 16 residues in the CDR3. Germline-derived CDR1 and CDR2 are SNHLY and FYNNEI. The V end was cut by 1 base, the J end by 3 bases, with 15 bases between. CDR3 bases: TGTGCCAGCAGTGAAGTGGGGTTCCGGACTGAAGAGACCCAGTACTTC. This sequence encodes CASSEVGFRTEETQYF.

The genes are TRBV7-9 and TRBJ2-6; TRBD2 might be the D (6 bases). Per germline, CDR1 SEHNR and CDR2 FQNEAQ (reference sequence). Between the trimmed V and J ends, which lost 5 bases and 1 base, there was a span of 9 bases. The CDR3 is 15 residues long. The CDR3 sequence: CASSKAGSGANVLTF. Here the CDR3 DNA reads TGTGCCAGCAGCAAGGCGGGATCTGGGGCCAACGTCCTGACTTTC.

V is TRBV10-2 and J is TRBJ1-1, with no clear D. The CDR3 totals 13 residues. V was trimmed by 8 bases and J by 1 base, leaving 11 bases between them. Per germline, CDR1 WSHSY and CDR2 SAAADI. CDR3 protein: CASQDWKNTEAFF. The CDR3 DNA is TGCGCCAGCCAGGACTGGAAGAACACTGAAGCTTTCTTT.

The chain recombines TRBV12-5 with TRBJ1-6; D remains unclear. V was shortened by 1 base and J by 7 bases, with 8 bases between the two germline ends. This CDR3 has 14 residues. The germline CDR1 and CDR2 sequences are LGHNT and FRNRAP. The CDR3, as DNA: TGTGCTAGTGGTTTGGGTACGATCAATTCACCCCTCCACTTT. Translating gives CASGLGTINSPLHF.

This clone has a single count. The chain carries TRBV7-8 and TRBJ1-5, with 7 positions matching TRBD1. V lost 5 bases and J lost 0; bases outside the gene matches: 4. Germline CDR1 reads SGHVS; CDR2 reads FQNEAQ. This CDR3 region has 15 residues. CDR3 nucleotide sequence: TGTGCCAGCAGCACGGGACAGACTAGCAATCAGCCCCAGCATTTT. Its protein product is CASSTGQTSNQPQHF.

V usage is TRBV5-1 and J usage is TRBJ2-3; 14 bases map to TRBD2. Unmatched junction bases numbered 8, after V lost 3 bases and J lost 2 bases. The CDR3 loop spans 18 amino acids. CDR1 is SGHRS and CDR2 is YFSETQ in the germline V gene. DNA for the CDR3: TGCGCCAGCAGCTCGGGACTAGCGGGAGTGGGGGTCACAGATACGCAGTATTTT. This sequence encodes CASSSGLAGVGVTDTQYF.